This TCR beta chain was recorded in a study of OX40 agonist ivuxolimab in advanced cancers. About the research overall: The treatment was a fully human IgG2 OX40 agonist, ivuxolimab.

Measured with immunoSEQ multiplex PCR; TCRdb has only the in-frame clones, and not every one. The table shows 25,000 to 30,000 clones, with 80% to 95% occurring only once. Findings and limits, study-wide: Partly responding patients at 0.1-3.0 mg/kg showed some of the smallest clonal expansion. At 0.1 to 3.0 mg/kg, clonal expansion of CD4+ and CD8+ blood T cells had occurred by week 6.

Details on this clone: Its antigen is unidentified.

Germline CDR1 is SNHLY and CDR2 is FYNNEI. V lost 6 bases, J lost 8 bases, and 25 bases lay in between. The CDR3 is 17 amino acids. The source is an adult with an advanced solid tumor such as melanoma, head and neck, liver or kidney cancer. Here the sequenced sample was CD4+ or CD8+ T cells sorted from blood, taken in a trial of the OX40 agonist ivuxolimab. The chain carries TRBV2 and TRBJ1-4; perhaps TRBD1 as D (5 bases). The CDR3 nucleotides read TGTGCCAGCAGCGCAAATAACCTTCAGGGTGTTTGGGAAAAACTGTTTTTT. Translation: CASSANNLQGVWEKLFF.